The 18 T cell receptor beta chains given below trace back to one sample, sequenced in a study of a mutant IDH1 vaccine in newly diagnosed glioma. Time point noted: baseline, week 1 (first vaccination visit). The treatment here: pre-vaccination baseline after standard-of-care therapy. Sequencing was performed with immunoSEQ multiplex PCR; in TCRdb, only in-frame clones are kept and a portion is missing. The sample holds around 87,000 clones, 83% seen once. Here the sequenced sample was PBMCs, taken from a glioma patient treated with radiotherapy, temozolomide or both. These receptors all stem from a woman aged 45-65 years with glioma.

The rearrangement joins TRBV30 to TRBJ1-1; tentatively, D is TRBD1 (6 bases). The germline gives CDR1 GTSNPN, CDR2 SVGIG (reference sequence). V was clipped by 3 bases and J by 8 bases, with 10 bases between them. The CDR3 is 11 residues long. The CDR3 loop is CAWSWTEEAFF. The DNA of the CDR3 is TGTGCCTGGAGCTGGACAGAAGAAGCTTTCTTT.

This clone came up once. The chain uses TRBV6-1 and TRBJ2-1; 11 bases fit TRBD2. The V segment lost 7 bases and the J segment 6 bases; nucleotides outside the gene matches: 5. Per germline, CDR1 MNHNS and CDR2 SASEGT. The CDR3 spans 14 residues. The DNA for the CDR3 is TGTGCCAGCAAGGTAGCGGGGGGGCTCAATGAGCAGTTCTTC. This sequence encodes CASKVAGGLNEQFF.

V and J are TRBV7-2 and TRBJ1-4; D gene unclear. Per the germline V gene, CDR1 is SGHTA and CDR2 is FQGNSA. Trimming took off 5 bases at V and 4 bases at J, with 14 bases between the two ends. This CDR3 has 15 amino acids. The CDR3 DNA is TGTGCCAGCAGCCCATCTTCGCTGATTAATGAAAAACTGTTTTTT. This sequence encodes CASSPSSLINEKLFF.

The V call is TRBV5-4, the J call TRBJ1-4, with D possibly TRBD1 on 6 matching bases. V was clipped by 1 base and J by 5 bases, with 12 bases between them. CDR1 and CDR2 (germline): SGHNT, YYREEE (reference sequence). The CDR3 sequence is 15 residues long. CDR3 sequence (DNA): TGTGCCAGCAGCTTGCAGGAGGGGGGAAATGAAAAACTGTTTTTT. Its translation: CASSLQEGGNEKLFF.

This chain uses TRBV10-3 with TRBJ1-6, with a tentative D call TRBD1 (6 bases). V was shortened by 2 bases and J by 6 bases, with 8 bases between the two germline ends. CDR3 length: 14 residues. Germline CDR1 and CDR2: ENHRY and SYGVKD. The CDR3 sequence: CAISETGFNSPLHF. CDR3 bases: TGTGCCATCAGTGAGACAGGGTTTAATTCACCCCTCCACTTT.

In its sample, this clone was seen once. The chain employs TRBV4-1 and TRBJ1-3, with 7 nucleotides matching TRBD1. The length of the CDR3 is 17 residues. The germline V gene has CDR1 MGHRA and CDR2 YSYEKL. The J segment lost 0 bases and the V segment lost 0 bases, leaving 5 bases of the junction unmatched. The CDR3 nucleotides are TGCGCCAGCAGCCAAGAGGGGACAGTTCTCTCTGGAAACACCATATATTTT. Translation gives CASSQEGTVLSGNTIYF.

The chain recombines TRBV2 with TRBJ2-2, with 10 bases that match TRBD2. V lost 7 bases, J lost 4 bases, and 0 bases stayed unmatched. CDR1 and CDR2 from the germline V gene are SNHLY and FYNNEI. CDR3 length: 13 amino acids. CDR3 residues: CASIAGGTGELFF. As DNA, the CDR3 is TGTGCCAGCATAGCGGGGGGCACCGGGGAGCTGTTTTTT.

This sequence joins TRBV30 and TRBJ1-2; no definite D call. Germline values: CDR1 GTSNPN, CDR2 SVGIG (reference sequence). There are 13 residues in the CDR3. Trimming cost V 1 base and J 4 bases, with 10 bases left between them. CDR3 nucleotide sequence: TGTGCCTGGAGTGCGCCTATTAGCTATGGCTACACCTTC. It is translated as CAWSAPISYGYTF.

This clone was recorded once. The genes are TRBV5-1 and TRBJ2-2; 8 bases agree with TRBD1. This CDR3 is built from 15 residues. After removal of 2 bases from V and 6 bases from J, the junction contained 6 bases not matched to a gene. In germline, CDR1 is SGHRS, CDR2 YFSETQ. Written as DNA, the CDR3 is TGCGCCAGCAGCTTACCACAGGGGGATTCCGGGGAGCTGTTTTTT. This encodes CASSLPQGDSGELFF.

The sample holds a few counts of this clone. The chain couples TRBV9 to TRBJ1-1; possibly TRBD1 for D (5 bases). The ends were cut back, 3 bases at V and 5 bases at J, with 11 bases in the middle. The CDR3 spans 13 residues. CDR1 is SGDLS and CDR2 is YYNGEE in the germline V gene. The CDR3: CASSEQGETEAFF. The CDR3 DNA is TGTGCCAGCAGCGAGCAGGGTGAAACTGAAGCTTTCTTT. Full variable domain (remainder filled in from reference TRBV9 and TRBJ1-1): DSGVTQTPKHLITATGQRVTLRCSPRSGDLSVYWYQQSLDQGLQFLIQYYNGEERAKGNILERFSAQQFPDLHSELNLSSLELGDSALYFCASSEQGETEAFFGQGTRLTVV.

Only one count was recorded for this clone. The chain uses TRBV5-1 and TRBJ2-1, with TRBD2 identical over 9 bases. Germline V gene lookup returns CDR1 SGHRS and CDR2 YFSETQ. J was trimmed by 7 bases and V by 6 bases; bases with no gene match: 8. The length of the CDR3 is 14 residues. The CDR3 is CASTAGGPWNEQFF. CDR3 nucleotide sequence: TGCGCCAGCACCGCGGGGGGGCCTTGGAATGAGCAGTTCTTC.

The CDR3 sequence is CAWSARQGNQPQHF. The CDR3 region has the DNA TGTGCCTGGAGTGCCCGACAGGGCAATCAGCCCCAGCATTTT. The J gene is TRBJ1-5, the V gene TRBV30; D might be TRBD1 (6 bases). Between the trimmed V and J ends, which lost 1 base and 2 bases, there was a span of 9 bases. CDR3 length: 14 amino acids. Per germline, CDR1 GTSNPN and CDR2 SVGIG (reference sequence).

The CDR3 spells CASSYDYNSPLHF. Here the CDR3 DNA reads TGTGCCAGCAGTTACGACTATAATTCACCCCTCCACTTT. The chain carries TRBV6-6 and TRBJ1-6, with unresolved D. From germline, CDR1 is MNHNY and CDR2 SVGAGI (reference sequence). Deletions cut 2 bases from V and 3 bases from J, with 2 bases between. This CDR3 is 13 amino acids long.

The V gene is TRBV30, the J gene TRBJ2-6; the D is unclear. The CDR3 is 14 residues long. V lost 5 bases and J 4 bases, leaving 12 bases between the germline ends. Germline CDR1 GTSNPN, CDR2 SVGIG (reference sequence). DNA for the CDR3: TGTGCCTGGGACCCTCCCCCCGGGGCCAACGTCCTGACTTTC. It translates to CAWDPPPGANVLTF.

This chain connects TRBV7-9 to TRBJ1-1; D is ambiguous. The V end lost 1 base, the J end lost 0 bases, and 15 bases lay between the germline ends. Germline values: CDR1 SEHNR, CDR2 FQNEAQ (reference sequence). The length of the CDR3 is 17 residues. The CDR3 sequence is CASSLVAETTMNTEAFF. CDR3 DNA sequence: TGTGCCAGCAGCTTAGTGGCAGAAACTACAATGAACACTGAAGCTTTCTTT.

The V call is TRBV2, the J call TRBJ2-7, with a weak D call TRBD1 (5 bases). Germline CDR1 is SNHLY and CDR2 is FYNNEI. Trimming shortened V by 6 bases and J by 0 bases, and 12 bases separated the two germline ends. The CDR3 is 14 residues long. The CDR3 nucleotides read TGTGCCAGCAGGTGGGGCAGAGACTCCTACGAGCAGTACTTC. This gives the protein CASRWGRDSYEQYF.

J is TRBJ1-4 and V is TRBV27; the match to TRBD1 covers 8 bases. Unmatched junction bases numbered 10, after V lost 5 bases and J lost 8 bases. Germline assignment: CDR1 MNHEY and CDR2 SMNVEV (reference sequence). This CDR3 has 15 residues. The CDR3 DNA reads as TGTGCCAGCAGTCGGGGCACAGGGGGAGGGGAAAAACTGTTTTTT. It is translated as CASSRGTGGGEKLFF.

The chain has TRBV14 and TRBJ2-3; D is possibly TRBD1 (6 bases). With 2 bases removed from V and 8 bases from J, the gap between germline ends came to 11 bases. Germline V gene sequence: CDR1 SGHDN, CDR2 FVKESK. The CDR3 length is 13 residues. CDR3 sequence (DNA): TGTGCCAGCAGCCAATACAGGGATGGTACGCAGTATTTT. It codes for CASSQYRDGTQYF.